The 20 T cell receptor beta chains below were found in one sample sequenced in a study of T cell changes during pregnancy in multiple sclerosis. Profiling relied on immunoSEQ multiplex PCR, and the TCRdb table lists in-frame clones only, not all of them. The sample has 30,000 to 45,000 clones; about 92% are singletons. The sequences come from CD8+ T cells from peripheral blood mononuclear cells, collected in the first trimester of pregnancy. Receptors originate from a female donor with multiple sclerosis, enrolled in a pregnancy study.

The chain links TRBV14 to TRBJ1-2, with D unclear. V lost 1 base and J lost 8, with 14 bases in between. Germline V gives CDR1 SGHDN, CDR2 FVKESK. The CDR3 is 14 residues long. This CDR3 is CASSQGGLGRGYTF. CDR3 coding DNA: TGTGCCAGCAGCCAAGGAGGGTTGGGCCGCGGCTACACCTTC.

V usage is TRBV9 and J usage is TRBJ2-5, with D perhaps TRBD1 (6 bases). The CDR3 extends over 16 amino acids. Trimming stripped 0 bases from V and 1 base from J, with 13 bases between. Per germline, CDR1 SGDLS and CDR2 YYNGEE. Here the CDR3 reads CASSVAGPGAQETQYF. For the CDR3, the DNA is TGTGCCAGCAGCGTAGCAGGTCCAGGGGCCCAAGAGACCCAGTACTTC. Looking up the rest from reference TRBV9 and TRBJ2-5 gives the full variable domain: DSGVTQTPKHLITATGQRVTLRCSPRSGDLSVYWYQQSLDQGLQFLIQYYNGEERAKGNILERFSAQQFPDLHSELNLSSLELGDSALYFCASSVAGPGAQETQYFGPGTRLLVL.

The chain has TRBV4-2 and TRBJ1-5, with TRBD1 as a possible D gene (6 bases). Germline-derived CDR1 and CDR2 are LGHNA and YNFKEQ. The V and J ends lost 1 base and 0 bases respectively, with 25 bases between them. CDR3 size: 21 residues. The CDR3 is CASSQALGGAEVGYSNQPQHF. The CDR3 region has the DNA TGTGCCAGCAGCCAAGCCTTGGGGGGGGCAGAGGTCGGATATAGCAATCAGCCCCAGCATTTT.

The V gene is TRBV14, the J gene TRBJ1-1, with unresolved D. The V end was cut by 5 bases, the J end by 4 bases, with 8 bases between. The CDR3 has 12 residues. The germline V gene has CDR1 SGHDN and CDR2 FVKESK. CDR3 residues: CASSTRGTEAFF. The CDR3 region has the DNA TGTGCCAGCAGCACTCGCGGCACTGAAGCTTTCTTT.

V and J are TRBV19 and TRBJ1-2, with D uncertain. Germline CDR1 reads LNHDA; CDR2 reads SQIVND (reference sequence). The CDR3 runs 15 residues. Deletions cut 7 bases from V and 4 bases from J, with 19 bases between. The CDR3 sequence: CASTNLGGRLYGYTF. CDR3 coding DNA: TGTGCCAGTACCAATTTGGGAGGGCGGCTCTATGGCTACACCTTC.

The chain recombines TRBV2 with TRBJ1-2, with 9 bases lining up with TRBD1. CDR3 length: 15 residues. J was trimmed by 2 bases and V by 10 bases; bases with no gene match: 11. Germline CDR1 reads SNHLY; CDR2 reads FYNNEI. DNA of the CDR3: TGTGCCACCACAGTCCCCGGGACAGGGAACTATGGCTACACCTTC. Protein product: CATTVPGTGNYGYTF.

The rearrangement links TRBV5-8 to TRBJ2-7; possible D gene TRBD1, 6 bases. The V end lost 2 bases, the J end lost 2 bases, and 11 bases lay between the germline ends. Germline V gives CDR1 SGHTS, CDR2 YDEGEE. The CDR3 covers 14 residues. The CDR3 protein is CASSFKQGPYEQYF. The CDR3 region has the DNA TGTGCCAGCAGCTTTAAACAGGGACCCTACGAGCAGTACTTC.

This clone occurred once. The chain is built from TRBV9 and TRBJ2-3; perhaps TRBD2 as D (5 bases). The germline V and J ends were trimmed by 3 bases and 2 bases, with 10 bases remaining between them. Germline lookup yields CDR1 SGDLS and CDR2 YYNGEE. The CDR3 runs 14 residues. The CDR3 nucleotides read TGTGCCAGCAGCGCTAGCAGTTACACAGATACGCAGTATTTT. Translating it yields CASSASSYTDTQYF.

V is TRBV2 and J is TRBJ2-7; D may be TRBD1 (6 bases). The CDR3 covers 12 residues. Trimming took 6 bases from V and 0 from J, leaving 6 bases between them. CDR1 is SNHLY and CDR2 is FYNNEI in the germline V gene. CDR3 sequence reads: CASRGGSYEQYF. In DNA form, the CDR3 reads TGTGCCAGCAGAGGGGGCTCCTACGAGCAGTACTTC. Looking up the rest from reference TRBV2 and TRBJ2-7 gives the full variable domain: EPEVTQTPSHQVTQMGQEVILRCVPISNHLYFYWYRQILGQKVEFLVSFYNNEISEKSEIFDDQFSVERPDGSNFTLKIRSTKLEDSAMYFCASRGGSYEQYFGPGTRLTVT.

The J gene is TRBJ1-2, the V gene TRBV9; possibly TRBD1 for D (5 bases). This CDR3 is built from 15 residues. The germline CDR1 and CDR2 sequences are SGDLS and YYNGEE. Between the trimmed V and J ends, which lost 0 bases and 4 bases, there was a span of 13 bases. CDR3 in DNA: TGTGCCAGCAGCGTAGCTAGGCAGGGAGGCTATGGCTACACCTTC. Residues: CASSVARQGGYGYTF.

V and J are TRBV2 and TRBJ2-2; D not certain. The CDR3 is 12 amino acids. Germline lookup yields CDR1 SNHLY and CDR2 FYNNEI. V was clipped by 6 bases and J by 6 bases, with 8 bases between them. The CDR3 protein is CASSDIPGELFF. CDR3 nucleotides: TGTGCCAGCAGCGACATCCCCGGGGAGCTGTTTTTT.

This chain joins TRBV9 and TRBJ1-1, with D perhaps TRBD1 (6 bases). V dropped 7 bases and J dropped 4 bases, with 11 bases sitting between them. The germline V gene has CDR1 SGDLS and CDR2 YYNGEE. This CDR3 spans 12 amino acids. This CDR3 is CASGTGSTEAFF. CDR3 DNA: TGTGCCAGCGGTACAGGGTCCACTGAAGCTTTCTTT.

V is TRBV19 and J is TRBJ2-3; 10 bases match TRBD2. V shed 3 bases, J shed 2 bases, and the junction held 14 bases outside the gene matches. The V gene's germline CDR1 is LNHDA and CDR2 SQIVND (reference sequence). The CDR3 covers 19 residues. CDR3: CASSIYAAASGGFTDTQYF. Here the CDR3 DNA reads TGTGCCAGTAGTATTTACGCCGCGGCTAGCGGGGGATTCACAGATACGCAGTATTTT.

V usage is TRBV9 and J usage is TRBJ2-1; 11 bases match TRBD2. Germline CDR1 is SGDLS and CDR2 is YYNGEE. With 5 bases clipped from V and 7 bases from J, the junction kept 5 bases outside the gene matches. There are 14 residues in the CDR3. The DNA of the CDR3 is TGTGCCAGCAGTTTGACTAGCGGGGTAAATGAGCAGTTCTTC. Its protein product is CASSLTSGVNEQFF.

This sequence joins TRBV4-1 and TRBJ2-7; D perhaps matches TRBD1 (5 bases). CDR1 is MGHRA, CDR2 YSYEKL, per germline. This CDR3 is 14 amino acids long. V lost 2 bases and J 3 bases, leaving 11 bases between the germline ends. The DNA of the CDR3 is TGCGCCAGCAGCCAACTCGGAACAGGCTACGAGCAGTACTTC. This gives the protein CASSQLGTGYEQYF.

The J gene is TRBJ2-7, the V gene TRBV15, with D possibly being TRBD2 (5 bases). Looked up from germline, CDR1 is LNHNV and CDR2 is YYDKDF (reference sequence). V was shortened by 0 bases and J by 0 bases, with 9 bases between the two germline ends. The CDR3 contains 15 residues. The CDR3 coding sequence is TGTGCCACCAGCAGAGAAGGACTGGGCTCCTACGAGCAGTACTTC. This translates into CATSREGLGSYEQYF. Full variable domain (missing parts from reference TRBV15 and TRBJ2-7): DAMVIQNPRYQVTQFGKPVTLSCSQTLNHNVMYWYQQKSSQAPKLLFHYYDKDFNNEADTPDNFQSRRPNTSFCFLDIRSPGLGDTAMYLCATSREGLGSYEQYFGPGTRLTVT.

The chain carries TRBV9 and TRBJ1-3; 7 bases match TRBD1. The germline V gene has CDR1 SGDLS and CDR2 YYNGEE. The ends lost 3 bases at V and 0 bases at J; junction bases unmatched: 6. The CDR3 is 16 amino acids. Here the CDR3 reads CASSAAGQVSGNTIYF. CDR3 in DNA: TGTGCCAGCAGCGCCGCCGGACAGGTCTCTGGAAACACCATATATTTT. Combining the CDR3 with reference TRBV9 and TRBJ1-3 gives the whole variable domain DSGVTQTPKHLITATGQRVTLRCSPRSGDLSVYWYQQSLDQGLQFLIQYYNGEERAKGNILERFSAQQFPDLHSELNLSSLELGDSALYFCASSAAGQVSGNTIYFGEGSWLTVV.

The J gene is TRBJ2-5, the V gene TRBV4-1; 7 bases are a match to TRBD1. This CDR3 has 14 residues. Trimming cost V 1 base and J 4 bases; bases outside gene matches: 3. Germline V gene sequence: CDR1 MGHRA, CDR2 YSYEKL. Here the CDR3 DNA reads TGCGCCAGCAGCCAAGGTGACAGGGCAGAGACCCAGTACTTC. It yields the protein CASSQGDRAETQYF.

The chain couples TRBV7-6 to TRBJ2-5; TRBD1 might be the D (7 bases). The CDR3 runs 16 residues. Per the germline V gene, CDR1 is SGHVS and CDR2 is FNYEAQ. V was shortened by 5 bases and J by 2 bases, with 18 bases between the two germline ends. CDR3 DNA: TGTGCCAGCAGCAAGAAGGTCAGGGGGAGGCAAGAGACCCAGTACTTC. Residues: CASSKKVRGRQETQYF.

This clone was counted once. The gene calls are TRBV6-6 and TRBJ1-1; D perhaps matches TRBD1 (6 bases). The CDR3 is 14 amino acids. V was shortened by 5 bases and J by 4 bases, with 14 bases between the two germline ends. Per germline, CDR1 MNHNY and CDR2 SVGAGI (reference sequence). CDR3 loop: CASSPQGWPTEAFF. The CDR3 region has the DNA TGTGCCAGCAGTCCGCAGGGGTGGCCCACTGAAGCTTTCTTT.